This TCR beta chain was sequenced for a study of post-analysis software for immune sequencing data. For the study at large: The disease courses spanned relapsing-remitting, secondary progressive and progressive-relapsing forms of multiple sclerosis. Points from the study as a whole: When compared against controls, multiple sclerosis patients showed significantly lower normalized Chao1 diversity. Roughly five TRBV segments appeared more often in patients than in controls, and TRBV5-6, TRBV5-1 and TRBV20-1 were among these. F measure grouped same-batch samples tightly together.

This clonotype has more than one count but fewer than ten. The antigen remains unidentified. Germline lookup yields CDR1 SNHLY and CDR2 FYNNEI. The V gene lost 3 bases and the J gene lost 4 bases, with 15 bases spanning the gap. This CDR3 has 15 amino acids. Unique molecular identifiers tagged the TCR beta cDNA libraries. The T cell input of roughly 0.95 to 10 million gave a few hundred thousand cDNA molecules. Via MiXCR, TCRdb re-called the PCR reads, giving one row per CDR3 protein. The sample yields around 260,000 distinct CDR3 sequences, 36% seen once. Material for sequencing was blood. The clonotype originates from a girl between 5 and 17 years old with multiple sclerosis. The chain carries TRBV2 and TRBJ1-2; D ambiguous. This CDR3 is CASSDSGEEGYGYTF. CDR3 DNA: TGTGCCAGCAGTGATTCCGGGGAAGAGGGCTATGGCTACACCTTC.